These T cell receptor beta chains were read from a single sample in a study of T-cell memory formation after mild COVID-19. MiXCR, applied by TCRdb to the 5' RACE reads, yields one record per CDR3 protein. The table lists around 450,000 distinct CDR3 sequences, 24% of them singletons. The sequenced sample consisted of PBMCs or a T cell subset sorted from them (not recorded which). Every receptor here comes from an adult woman who had mild COVID-19 (a few samples of this study predate the infection). Cell type and time point are not known. The CDR3 runs from the conserved cysteine through the conserved F or W. The D gene is left open where the match is weak. Only some rows state a clone size, as once, few, many or a class for expanded clones.

V	size	J	D	CDR3	DNA
TRBV6-5	NA	TRBJ1-1	NA	CARTTGPWREAFF	TGTGCCAGAACCACCGGGCCCTGGAGAGAAGCTTTCTTT
TRBV20-1	NA	TRBJ2-1	TRBD1	CSARDGSRGHNEQFF	TGCAGTGCTAGAGACGGTAGCAGGGGGCACAATGAGCAGTTCTTC
TRBV12-3/TRBV12-4	few	TRBJ1-2	NA	CATRLSPNYGYTF	TGTGCCACCCGGTTGAGTCCCAACTATGGCTACACCTTC
TRBV3-1	few	TRBJ2-7	TRBD2	CASSQVSGRNYEQYF	TGTGCCAGCAGCCAAGTCAGCGGGAGAAACTACGAGCAGTACTTC
TRBV5-6	few	TRBJ2-7	TRBD1	CASSPDPGQPYEQYF	TGTGCCAGCAGCCCGGACCCGGGACAGCCCTACGAGCAGTACTTC
TRBV3-1	few	TRBJ2-7	NA	CASSQVRTGIKGEQYF	TGTGCCAGCAGCCAAGTTCGGACCGGGATAAAGGGCGAGCAGTACTTC
TRBV10-3	NA	TRBJ1-1	NA	CAISPTGRDTEAFF	TGTGCCATCAGCCCCACAGGGAGGGACACTGAAGCTTTCTTT
TRBV3-1	NA	TRBJ2-3	NA	CASSQGGSGVHTQYF	TGTGCCAGCAGCCAAGGAGGTAGCGGAGTTCATACGCAGTATTTT
TRBV18	NA	TRBJ1-1	NA	CASSPPWNTEAFF	TGTGCCAGCTCACCACCATGGAACACTGAAGCTTTCTTT
TRBV7-8	few	TRBJ2-1	TRBD2	CASSLGASGGNEQFF	TGTGCCAGCAGCTTAGGTGCTAGCGGGGGAAATGAGCAGTTCTTC
TRBV20-1	NA	TRBJ2-5	TRBD1	CSALSGQGGTQYF	TGCAGTGCCTTATCGGGACAGGGGGGGACCCAGTACTTC
TRBV7-2	few	TRBJ2-3	NA	CASSQRRGTDTQYF	TGTGCCAGCAGCCAGCGTAGGGGCACAGATACGCAGTATTTT
TRBV5-6	NA	TRBJ2-2	NA	CASSMDRPGELFF	TGTGCCAGCAGCATGGACAGACCTGGGGAGCTGTTTTTT
TRBV20-1	NA	TRBJ1-3	TRBD1	CSASPGTGPIYF	TGCAGTGCTAGCCCAGGGACAGGACCCATATATTTT
TRBV30	NA	TRBJ2-5	TRBD2	CAWHLSGVPETQYF	TGTGCCTGGCACCTCAGCGGGGTGCCGGAGACCCAGTACTTC
TRBV2	few	TRBJ1-1	TRBD1	CASSDGQDEAFF	TGTGCCAGCAGTGATGGACAGGATGAAGCTTTCTTT
TRBV7-2	few	TRBJ2-5	TRBD2	CASSLSLAGGEETQYF	TGTGCCAGCAGCTTATCACTAGCGGGAGGGGAAGAGACCCAGTACTTC
TRBV6-1	NA	TRBJ1-5	NA	CASSDGYSNQPQHF	TGTGCCAGCAGTGATGGCTATAGCAATCAGCCCCAGCATTTT
TRBV20-1	few	TRBJ2-5	TRBD2	CSAKGTSRWETQYF	TGCAGTGCGAAAGGGACTAGTCGGTGGGAGACCCAGTACTTC
TRBV30	once	TRBJ1-1	NA	CAYQGGSNTEAFF	TGTGCCTACCAAGGTGGCAGCAACACTGAAGCTTTCTTT
TRBV19	NA	TRBJ1-5	NA	CASSNVGQPQHF	TGTGCCAGTAGTAACGTGGGTCAGCCCCAGCATTTT
TRBV11-2	few	TRBJ1-2	NA	CASSRLGYGYTF	TGTGCCAGCAGTCGTCTAGGGTATGGCTACACCTTC
TRBV5-5	NA	TRBJ2-7	NA	CASSFEITGPSSYEQYF	TGTGCCAGCAGCTTTGAAATAACGGGACCCAGCTCCTACGAGCAGTACTTC
TRBV18	few	TRBJ1-1	NA	CASSPGEGTEAFF	TGTGCCAGCTCACCAGGGGAGGGCACTGAAGCTTTCTTT
TRBV18	few	TRBJ1-1	NA	CASSPDTEAFF	TGTGCCAGCTCACCAGACACTGAAGCTTTCTTT
TRBV12-3/TRBV12-4	NA	TRBJ2-7	TRBD1	CASSSGQGRKYF	TGTGCCAGCAGCTCGGGACAGGGAAGAAAGTACTTC
TRBV12-3/TRBV12-4	few	TRBJ2-2	TRBD2	CASSRTSGITGELFF	TGTGCCAGCAGTCGGACTAGCGGGATCACCGGGGAGCTGTTTTTT
TRBV6-2/TRBV6-3	NA	TRBJ2-1	NA	CASRPLAAYNEQFF	TGTGCCAGCAGGCCCCTGGCGGCCTACAATGAGCAGTTCTTC
TRBV18	few	TRBJ2-1	NA	CASSPEVGASYNEQFF	TGTGCCAGCTCACCAGAGGTTGGGGCCTCCTACAATGAGCAGTTCTTC